The 18 T cell receptor beta chains given below trace back to one sample, sequenced in a study of cytomegalovirus exposure and HLA in healthy donors. 13 Jbeta primers and 60 Vbeta primers were used for the PCR. Profiled with immunoSEQ multiplex PCR; TCRdb holds only in-frame clones, not every one. Here the sample spans fewer than 200,000 clones, roughly four fifths being singletons. Specimen: PBMCs. These receptors all come from a woman in her late teens or twenties in good health and CMV-seronegative.

The chain has TRBV28 and TRBJ2-5; a possible D gene is TRBD2 (6 bases). The CDR3 has 15 residues. With 3 bases removed from V and 4 bases from J, the gap between germline ends came to 15 bases. The V gene's germline CDR1 is MDHEN and CDR2 SYDVKM. The CDR3 here is CASSFSLTRGETQYF. CDR3 coding DNA: TGTGCCAGCAGTTTTTCTCTGACTAGAGGAGAGACCCAGTACTTC.

The chain links TRBV7-3 to TRBJ1-2, with D perhaps matching TRBD1 (5 bases). V was shortened by 8 bases and J by 8 bases, with 12 bases between the two germline ends. The CDR3 is 11 residues long. In germline, CDR1 is SGHTA, CDR2 FQGTGA. CDR3 sequence (DNA): TGTGCCAGCGGATATGGGGGGGGCTACACCTTC. Its protein is CASGYGGGYTF.

The chain employs TRBV9 and TRBJ2-7; the match to TRBD2 covers 7 bases. Per germline, CDR1 SGDLS and CDR2 YYNGEE. V gave up 0 bases and J gave up 0 bases; unmatched junction bases: 6. The CDR3 totals 16 residues. For the CDR3, the DNA is TGTGCCAGCAGCGTAGCCCCCGGGGAGGGCTCCTACGAGCAGTACTTC. This translates into CASSVAPGEGSYEQYF. Combining the CDR3 with reference TRBV9 and TRBJ2-7 gives the whole variable domain DSGVTQTPKHLITATGQRVTLRCSPRSGDLSVYWYQQSLDQGLQFLIQYYNGEERAKGNILERFSAQQFPDLHSELNLSSLELGDSALYFCASSVAPGEGSYEQYFGPGTRLTVT.

The gene calls are TRBV14 and TRBJ2-1; the match to TRBD1 covers 8 bases. After removal of 1 base from V and 4 bases from J, the junction contained 6 bases not matched to a gene. The germline gives CDR1 SGHDN, CDR2 FVKESK. This CDR3 comprises 16 residues. The CDR3 DNA follows: TGTGCCAGCAGCCAAGTCCCCGGACAGGGTTACAATGAGCAGTTCTTC. Its protein product is CASSQVPGQGYNEQFF.

This chain connects TRBV10-3 to TRBJ2-3, with 8 nucleotides matching TRBD2. Germline CDR1 and CDR2: ENHRY and SYGVKD. Losses at the gene ends were 6 bases for V and 6 bases for J; bases not matched to a gene: 2. This CDR3 region has 12 residues. CDR3 sequence: CAISIAGDTQYF. CDR3 in DNA: TGTGCCATCAGCATAGCGGGGGATACGCAGTATTTT.

The rearrangement joins TRBV6-1 to TRBJ1-2; tentative D call: TRBD1 (6 bases). Germline V gene data show CDR1 as MNHNS and CDR2 as SASEGT. V was shortened by 6 bases and J by 8 bases, with 13 bases between the two germline ends. The CDR3 is made up of 12 amino acids. In DNA form, the CDR3 reads TGTGCCAGCAGGGGAGGGGGGCCCGGCTACACCTTC. It translates to CASRGGGPGYTF.

V usage is TRBV19 and J usage is TRBJ2-2, with 9 bases lining up with TRBD2. The CDR3 totals 16 residues. Unmatched junction bases numbered 13, after V lost 7 bases and J lost 7 bases. CDR1 is LNHDA and CDR2 is SQIVND in the germline V gene (reference sequence). CDR3 region: CASISSGTSFSGELFF. In DNA form, the CDR3 reads TGTGCCAGTATCTCCTCCGGGACTAGCTTTAGCGGGGAGCTGTTTTTT.

This clone was seen only a few times. The chain employs TRBV28 and TRBJ2-7, with D unclear. The V gene's germline CDR1 is MDHEN and CDR2 SYDVKM. The CDR3 consists of 12 residues. V dropped 4 bases and J dropped 8 bases, with 12 bases sitting between them. CDR3 bases: TGTGCCAGCAGTTCCTCCGAGGTGAAGCAGTACTTC. This sequence encodes CASSSSEVKQYF.

The chain uses TRBV13 and TRBJ2-7, with 7 bases matching TRBD1. The germline V gene has CDR1 PRHDT and CDR2 FYEKMQ (reference sequence). The length of the CDR3 is 13 residues. J was trimmed by 2 bases and V by 5 bases; bases with no gene match: 3. The CDR3 loop is CASSRDRTYEQYF. CDR3 DNA: TGTGCCAGCAGCCGGGACAGAACCTACGAGCAGTACTTC.

V is TRBV28 and J is TRBJ1-2; the D gene is possibly TRBD1 (6 bases). V lost 6 bases to trimming and J lost 3 bases, with 14 bases between them. CDR3 length: 14 amino acids. Per the germline V gene, CDR1 is MDHEN and CDR2 is SYDVKM. The CDR3 region is CASRPSRTDYGYTF. The CDR3, as DNA: TGTGCCAGCAGGCCTAGTCGGACAGACTATGGCTACACCTTC.

J is TRBJ2-7 and V is TRBV9, with 7 bases that match TRBD1. Germline V gene sequence: CDR1 SGDLS, CDR2 YYNGEE. V was pared by 4 bases and J by 7 bases, with 14 bases of the junction left unmatched. The CDR3 consists of 15 residues. This CDR3 is CASSPRDSEVWEQYF. In DNA form, the CDR3 reads TGTGCCAGCAGCCCACGGGACAGTGAGGTTTGGGAGCAGTACTTC.

This chain uses TRBV6-1 with TRBJ2-4; D may be TRBD2 (7 bases). This CDR3 region has 20 residues. CDR1 MNHNS and CDR2 SASEGT come from the germline V gene. The V gene lost 4 bases and the J gene lost 0 bases, with 25 bases spanning the gap. CDR3 protein: CASSADVAGAANLAKNIQYF. As DNA, the CDR3 is TGTGCCAGCAGTGCTGATGTTGCGGGGGCCGCGAATTTAGCCAAAAACATTCAGTACTTC.

This chain connects TRBV28 to TRBJ2-7; D is uncertain. Germline-derived CDR1 and CDR2 are MDHEN and SYDVKM. Trimming removed 7 bases from V and 6 bases from J, with 16 bases in between. The CDR3 runs to 13 residues. The chain's CDR3 is CASKTPTNGEQYF. CDR3 nucleotides: TGTGCCAGCAAGACACCAACGAATGGCGAGCAGTACTTC.

The chain recombines TRBV10-1 with TRBJ2-3; weak D call: TRBD2 (5 bases). Looked up from germline, CDR1 is WNHNN and CDR2 is SYGVQD (reference sequence). The V end lost 5 bases, the J end lost 2 bases, and 14 bases lay between the germline ends. The CDR3 length is 15 residues. CDR3 protein: CASSQKKDFTDTQYF. CDR3 nucleotides: TGCGCCAGCAGTCAAAAAAAGGACTTCACAGATACGCAGTATTTT.

This chain uses TRBV5-1 with TRBJ1-2, with 9 nucleotides matching TRBD1. The CDR3 contains 14 residues. V was pared by 4 bases and J by 4 bases, with 5 bases of the junction left unmatched. CDR1 SGHRS and CDR2 YFSETQ come from the germline V gene. The CDR3 coding sequence is TGCGCCAGCAGCATGACAGGGGGTGTCTATGGCTACACCTTC. Protein product: CASSMTGGVYGYTF.

This clone was seen a handful of times. The chain recombines TRBV19 with TRBJ1-1, with TRBD1 identical over 10 bases. J was trimmed by 8 bases and V by 6 bases; bases with no gene match: 6. Germline values: CDR1 LNHDA, CDR2 SQIVND (reference sequence). The CDR3 is made up of 13 amino acids. In DNA, the CDR3 is TGTGCCAGTAGCAGAGAGGGACAGGGGGAAGCTTTCTTT. It specifies CASSREGQGEAFF.

J is TRBJ1-2 and V is TRBV5-4, with unresolved D. The length of the CDR3 is 15 residues. Trimming cost V 2 bases and J 1 base, with 12 bases left between them. From germline, CDR1 is SGHNT and CDR2 YYREEE (reference sequence). The CDR3: CASSFSLTLNYGYTF. CDR3 DNA sequence: TGTGCCAGCAGCTTTTCCCTGACACTTAACTATGGCTACACCTTC.

This chain links TRBV19 with TRBJ2-7, with TRBD2 identical over 9 bases. This CDR3 comprises 15 residues. The trim removed 5 bases at V and 0 bases at J, leaving 5 bases unmatched. Germline lookup yields CDR1 LNHDA and CDR2 SQIVND (reference sequence). CDR3 sequence: CASSASSGVSYEQYF. CDR3 DNA: TGTGCCAGTAGTGCCTCTAGCGGGGTCTCCTACGAGCAGTACTTC. The full variable domain, completed using reference TRBV19 and TRBJ2-7, is DGGITQSPKYLFRKEGQNVTLSCEQNLNHDAMYWYRQDPGQGLRLIYYSQIVNDFQKGDIAEGYSVSREKKESFPLTVTSAQKNPTAFYLCASSASSGVSYEQYFGPGTRLTVT.